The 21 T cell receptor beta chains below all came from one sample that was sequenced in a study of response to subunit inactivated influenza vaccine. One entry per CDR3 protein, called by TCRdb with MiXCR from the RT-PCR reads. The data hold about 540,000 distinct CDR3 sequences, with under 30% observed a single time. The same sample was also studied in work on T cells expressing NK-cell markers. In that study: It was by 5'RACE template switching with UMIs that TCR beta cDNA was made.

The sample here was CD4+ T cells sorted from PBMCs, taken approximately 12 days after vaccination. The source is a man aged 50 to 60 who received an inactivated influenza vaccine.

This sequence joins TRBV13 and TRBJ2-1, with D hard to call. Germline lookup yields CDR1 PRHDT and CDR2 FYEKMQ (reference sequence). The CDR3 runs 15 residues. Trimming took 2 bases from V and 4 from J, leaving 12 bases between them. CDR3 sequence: CASSLYRLIYNEQFF. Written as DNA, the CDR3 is TGTGCCAGCAGCTTATATAGACTGATTTACAATGAGCAGTTCTTC.

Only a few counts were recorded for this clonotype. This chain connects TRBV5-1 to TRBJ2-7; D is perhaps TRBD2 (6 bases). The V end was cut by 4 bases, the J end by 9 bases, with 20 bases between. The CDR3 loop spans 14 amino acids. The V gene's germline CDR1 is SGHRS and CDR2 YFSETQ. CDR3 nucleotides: TGCGCCAGCAGCGCGAATGCGGGATCTAGGGGGCAGTACTTC. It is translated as CASSANAGSRGQYF.

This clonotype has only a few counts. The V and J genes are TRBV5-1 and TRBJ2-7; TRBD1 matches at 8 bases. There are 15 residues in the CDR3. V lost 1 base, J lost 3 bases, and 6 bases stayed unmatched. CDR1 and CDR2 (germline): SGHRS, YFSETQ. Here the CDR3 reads CASSLSGTGYYEQYF. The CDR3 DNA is TGCGCCAGCAGCTTGTCCGGGACAGGATACTACGAGCAGTACTTC.

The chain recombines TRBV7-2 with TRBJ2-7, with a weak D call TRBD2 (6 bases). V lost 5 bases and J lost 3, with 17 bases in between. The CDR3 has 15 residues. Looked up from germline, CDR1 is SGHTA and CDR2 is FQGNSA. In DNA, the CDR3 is TGTGCCAGCAGCCGTCCCGGGACTGGTTTCTACGAGCAGTACTTC. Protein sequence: CASSRPGTGFYEQYF.

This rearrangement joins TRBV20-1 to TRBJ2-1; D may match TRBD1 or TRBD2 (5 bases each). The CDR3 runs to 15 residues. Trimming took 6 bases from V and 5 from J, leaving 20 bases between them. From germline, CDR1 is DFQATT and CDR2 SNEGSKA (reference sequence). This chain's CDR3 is CSARGAGGFDNEQFF. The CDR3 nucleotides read TGCAGTGCCCGTGGGGCGGGTGGCTTCGACAATGAGCAGTTCTTC.

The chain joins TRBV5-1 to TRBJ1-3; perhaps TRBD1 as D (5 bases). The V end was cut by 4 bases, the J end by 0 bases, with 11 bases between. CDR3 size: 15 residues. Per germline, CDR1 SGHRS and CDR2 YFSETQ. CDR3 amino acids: CASSTGLPSGNTIYF. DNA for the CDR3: TGCGCCAGCAGCACGGGACTGCCCTCTGGAAACACCATATATTTT. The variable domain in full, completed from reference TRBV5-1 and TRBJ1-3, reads KAGVTQTPRYLIKTRGQQVTLSCSPISGHRSVSWYQQTPGQGLQFLFEYFSETQRNKGNFPGRFSGRQFSNSRSEMNVSTLELGDSALYLCASSTGLPSGNTIYFGEGSWLTVV.

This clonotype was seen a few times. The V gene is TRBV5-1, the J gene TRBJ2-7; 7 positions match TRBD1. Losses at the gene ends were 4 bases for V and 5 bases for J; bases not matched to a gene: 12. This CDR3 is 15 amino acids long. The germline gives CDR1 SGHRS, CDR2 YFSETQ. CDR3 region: CASSQKTGLTNEQYF. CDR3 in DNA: TGCGCCAGCAGCCAGAAGACAGGGTTAACCAACGAGCAGTACTTC.

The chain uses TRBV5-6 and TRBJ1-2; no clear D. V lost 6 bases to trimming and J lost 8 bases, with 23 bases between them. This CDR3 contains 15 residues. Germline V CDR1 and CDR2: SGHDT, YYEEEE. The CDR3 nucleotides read TGTGCCAGCATCCGACGTACACAAGCCCCATGGGGCTACACCTTC. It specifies CASIRRTQAPWGYTF.

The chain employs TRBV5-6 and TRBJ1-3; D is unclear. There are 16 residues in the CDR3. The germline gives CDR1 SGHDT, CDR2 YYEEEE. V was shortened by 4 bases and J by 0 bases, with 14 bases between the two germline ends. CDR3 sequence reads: CASSISWESSGNTIYF. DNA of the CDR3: TGTGCCAGCAGCATAAGTTGGGAGAGCTCTGGAAACACCATATATTTT.

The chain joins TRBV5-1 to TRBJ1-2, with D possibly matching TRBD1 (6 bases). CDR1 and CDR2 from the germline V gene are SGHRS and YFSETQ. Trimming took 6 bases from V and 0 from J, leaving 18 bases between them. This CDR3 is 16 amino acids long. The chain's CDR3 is CASTVTPDSANYGYTF. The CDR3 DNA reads TGCGCCAGCACCGTCACCCCGGACAGCGCTAACTATGGCTACACCTTC.

This CDR3 is CASRDRGRTDTQYF. CDR3 bases: TGTGCCAGTAGGGACAGGGGGCGGACAGATACGCAGTATTTT. The chain links TRBV19 to TRBJ2-3; 11 bases are shared with TRBD1. Germline V lookup: CDR1 LNHDA, CDR2 SQIVND (reference sequence). The CDR3 runs to 14 residues. J lost 3 bases, V lost 6 bases, and 2 bases had no gene match.

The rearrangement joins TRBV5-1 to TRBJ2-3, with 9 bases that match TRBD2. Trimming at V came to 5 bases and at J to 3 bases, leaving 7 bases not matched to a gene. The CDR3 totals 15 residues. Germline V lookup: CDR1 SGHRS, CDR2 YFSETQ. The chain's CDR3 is CASRWPSGETDTQYF. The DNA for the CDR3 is TGCGCCAGCAGGTGGCCTAGCGGGGAGACAGATACGCAGTATTTT.

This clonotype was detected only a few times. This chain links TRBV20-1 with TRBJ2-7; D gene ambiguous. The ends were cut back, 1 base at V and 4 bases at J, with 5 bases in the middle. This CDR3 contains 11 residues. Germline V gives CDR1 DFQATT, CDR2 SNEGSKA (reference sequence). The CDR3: CSARVYYEQYF. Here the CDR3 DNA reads TGCAGTGCTAGAGTTTATTACGAGCAGTACTTC.

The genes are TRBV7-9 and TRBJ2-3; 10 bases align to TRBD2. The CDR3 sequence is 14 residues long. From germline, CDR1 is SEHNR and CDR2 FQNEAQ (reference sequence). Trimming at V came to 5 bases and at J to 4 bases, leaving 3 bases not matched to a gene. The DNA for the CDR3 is TGTGCCAGCAGCCGTAGCGGGGGGCCAGATACGCAGTATTTT. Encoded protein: CASSRSGGPDTQYF.

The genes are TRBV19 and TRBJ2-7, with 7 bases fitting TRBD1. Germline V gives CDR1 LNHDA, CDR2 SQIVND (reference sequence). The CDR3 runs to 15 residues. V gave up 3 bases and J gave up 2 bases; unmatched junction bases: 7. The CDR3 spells CASSMVGRGPYEQYF. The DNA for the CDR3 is TGTGCCAGTAGTATGGTGGGAAGGGGGCCCTACGAGCAGTACTTC.

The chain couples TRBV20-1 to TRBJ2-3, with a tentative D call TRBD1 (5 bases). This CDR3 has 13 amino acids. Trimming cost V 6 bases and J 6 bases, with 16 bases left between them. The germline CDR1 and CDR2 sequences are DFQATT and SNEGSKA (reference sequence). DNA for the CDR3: TGCAGTGCCCTCAGGGCTAGTGCGGATACGCAGTATTTT. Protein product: CSALRASADTQYF.

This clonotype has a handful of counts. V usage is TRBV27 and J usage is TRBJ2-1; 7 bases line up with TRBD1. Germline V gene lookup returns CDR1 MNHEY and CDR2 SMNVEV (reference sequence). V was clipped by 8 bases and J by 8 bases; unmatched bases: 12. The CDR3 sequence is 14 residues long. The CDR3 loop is CASWEQGRSDEQFF. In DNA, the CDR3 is TGTGCCAGCTGGGAACAGGGGAGAAGTGATGAGCAGTTCTTC.

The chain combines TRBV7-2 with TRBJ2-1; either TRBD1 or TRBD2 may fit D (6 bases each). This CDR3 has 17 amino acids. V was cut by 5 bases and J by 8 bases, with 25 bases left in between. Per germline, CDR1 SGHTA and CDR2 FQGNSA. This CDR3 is CASSPPLRGLPSDEQFF. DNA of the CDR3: TGTGCCAGCAGCCCCCCATTACGGGGGCTTCCATCGGATGAGCAGTTCTTC.

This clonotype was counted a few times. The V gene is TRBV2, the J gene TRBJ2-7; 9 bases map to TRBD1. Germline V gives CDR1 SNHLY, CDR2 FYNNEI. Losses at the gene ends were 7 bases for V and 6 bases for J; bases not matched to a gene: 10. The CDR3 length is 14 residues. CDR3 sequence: CASIPGQGNIEQYF. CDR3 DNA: TGTGCCAGCATTCCGGGACAGGGTAATATCGAGCAGTACTTC.

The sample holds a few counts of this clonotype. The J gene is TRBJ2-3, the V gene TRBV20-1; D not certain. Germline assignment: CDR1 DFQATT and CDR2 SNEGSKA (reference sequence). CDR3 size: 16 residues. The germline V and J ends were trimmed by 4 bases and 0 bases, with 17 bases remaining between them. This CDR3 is CSATAAQQTSTDTQYF. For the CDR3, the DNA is TGCAGTGCTACGGCGGCTCAGCAAACTAGCACAGATACGCAGTATTTT.

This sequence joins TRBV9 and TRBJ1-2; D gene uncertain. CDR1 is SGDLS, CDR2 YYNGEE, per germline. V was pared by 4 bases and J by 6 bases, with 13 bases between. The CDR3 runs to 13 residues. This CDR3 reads CASSPPGNHGYTF. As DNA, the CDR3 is TGTGCCAGCAGCCCACCTGGGAATCATGGCTACACCTTC. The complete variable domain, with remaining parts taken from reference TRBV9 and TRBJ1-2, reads DSGVTQTPKHLITATGQRVTLRCSPRSGDLSVYWYQQSLDQGLQFLIQYYNGEERAKGNILERFSAQQFPDLHSELNLSSLELGDSALYFCASSPPGNHGYTFGSGTRLTVV.